A selection of T cell receptor beta chains follows, all from one sample in a study of T cell responses to AZD1222 COVID-19 vaccine. The protocol was immunoSEQ multiplex PCR, while the TCRdb copy is restricted to in-frame clones and leaves out a portion. The profile covers approximately 50,000 clones, with 85% to 90% appearing a single time and about 21% taken by the ten largest. Sequences were derived from peripheral blood, sampled on day 0 of MenACWY control vaccination. Receptor source: an adult in good health. The CDR3 runs from the conserved cysteine through the conserved F or W. A D gene is named only where the DNA matches it firmly. Rows give clone size only sometimes, using once, few, many, or a class for an expanded clone.

CDR3nt,CDR3aa,d_gene,v_gene,abundance,j_gene
TGTGCCAGCAGTAGCGACAGGGGATCCTACAATGAGCAGTTCTTC,CASSSDRGSYNEQFF,TRBD1,TRBV2,once,TRBJ2-1
TGTGCCAGCAGCTCGCGGGACAGGGGGCGTACTGAAGCTTTCTTT,CASSSRDRGRTEAFF,TRBD1,TRBV11-2,.,TRBJ1-1
TGTGTCAGCAGCTCGGCCGGACTAGCGGGAGGTATCGGGGACTTC,CVSSSAGLAGGIGDF,TRBD2,TRBV5-4,.,TRBJ2-7
TGCAGCGTTAAGGTAACTGAAGCTTTCTTT,CSVKVTEAFF,.,TRBV29-1,.,TRBJ1-1
TGTGCCAGCAGCTTAGATGGCGGACTGAGCTCCTATAATTCACCCCTCCACTTT,CASSLDGGLSSYNSPLHF,.,TRBV7-2,.,TRBJ1-6
TGTGCCAGCACTCCCAGGACAGGGAATTCACCCCTCCACTTT,CASTPRTGNSPLHF,TRBD1,TRBV6-5,.,TRBJ1-6
TGCGCCAGCAGCCAGACCCTATATACCAGCACAGATACGCAGTATTTT,CASSQTLYTSTDTQYF,.,TRBV4-1,.,TRBJ2-3
TGTGCCAGTAGTATACAGTACAATGAGCAGTTCTTC,CASSIQYNEQFF,.,TRBV19,once,TRBJ2-1
TGTGCCTGGAGTGCGTCGGGGAGCAATCAGCCCCAGCATTTT,CAWSASGSNQPQHF,.,TRBV30,.,TRBJ1-5
TGTGCCAGCAGTGAAGCCGGGCTCCCTAATGAAAAACTGTTTTTT,CASSEAGLPNEKLFF,.,TRBV6-1,.,TRBJ1-4
TGTGCCAGCAGCTTGGGCAGGACGACCTACAATGAGCAGTTCTTC,CASSLGRTTYNEQFF,.,TRBV7-8,.,TRBJ2-1
TGTGCCAGCAGGTCGACAGGAAACACTGAAGCTTTCTTT,CASRSTGNTEAFF,.,TRBV28,.,TRBJ1-1
TGTGCCAGCGGAACCAATCAGCCCCAGCATTTT,CASGTNQPQHF,.,TRBV28,.,TRBJ1-5
TGTGCCAGCAGTGAATGGGACAAGCAGTACTTC,CASSEWDKQYF,.,TRBV6-1,.,TRBJ2-7
TGTGCCTGGAGTAAGGGGGGGCTTCACTACGAGCAGTACTTC,CAWSKGGLHYEQYF,.,TRBV30,few,TRBJ2-7
TGTGCCAGTGGGAAACCGGGCGTACCTACCGAGCAGTACTTC,CASGKPGVPTEQYF,.,TRBV3-1/TRBV3-2,.,TRBJ2-7
TGTGCCAGCAGTTTACACAGTTTAAATTCACCCCTCCACTTT,CASSLHSLNSPLHF,.,TRBV28,.,TRBJ1-6
TGTGCCACCAGCAGAGAGCGGGAGGGCCAGGAGTTCTTC,CATSREREGQEFF,TRBD2,TRBV15,.,TRBJ2-1
TGTGCCAGCAACACCGGGACAGGGTATCAGCCCCAGCATTTT,CASNTGTGYQPQHF,TRBD1,TRBV2,many,TRBJ1-5
TGCGCCAGCAGCTTGACCCTAACGGGGGAGCTGTTTTTT,CASSLTLTGELFF,.,TRBV5-1,.,TRBJ2-2
TGCGCCAGCAGCCCCCGGACCTTAACAACTAATGAAAAACTGTTTTTT,CASSPRTLTTNEKLFF,.,TRBV5-1,.,TRBJ1-4
TGTGCCAGCAGTTTATATCGTGCAGGGAATCGGCAGCCCCAGCATTTT,CASSLYRAGNRQPQHF,.,TRBV28,.,TRBJ1-5
TGCAGCGTTGGTGTTCAGAACTACAATGAGCAGTTCTTC,CSVGVQNYNEQFF,.,TRBV29-1,.,TRBJ2-1
TGTGCCAGTAGTCCCCGACCTAACTATGGCTACACCTTC,CASSPRPNYGYTF,.,TRBV19,.,TRBJ1-2
TGTGCCAGTAGGCTAAGCTGGGTTTTGGCCGGGGAGCTGTTTTTT,CASRLSWVLAGELFF,.,TRBV19,.,TRBJ2-2
TGTGCCACCAGTGATTTTACGGCCATCAACAATGAGCAGTTCTTC,CATSDFTAINNEQFF,.,TRBV24-1,.,TRBJ2-1
TGTGCCAGCAGCAAGACTAGCGGGATTCACCTTACTACTTCCTACAATGAGCAGTTCTTC,CASSKTSGIHLTTSYNEQFF,TRBD2,TRBV6-2/TRBV6-3,.,TRBJ2-1
TGTGCCAGCAGCCTAGACAGGGTTGGCCACGAGCAGTACTTC,CASSLDRVGHEQYF,TRBD1,TRBV11-2,.,TRBJ2-7
TGCGCCAGCAGCCAAGAGATGGGGACTAGCGGGCCCATGGGAAAGCAGTTCTTC,CASSQEMGTSGPMGKQFF,TRBD2,TRBV4-1,.,TRBJ2-1
TGTGCCAGCAGCTCGGGACAGGGAGGGGAAAAACTGTTTTTT,CASSSGQGGEKLFF,TRBD1,TRBV5-4,.,TRBJ1-4
TGTGCCACCAGCAGAGATTTGGGGACCAAGGGTGAGCAGTACTTC,CATSRDLGTKGEQYF,.,TRBV15,.,TRBJ2-7
TGTGCCAGCAGCTTTGCAGGGGGTGTGAGCACTGAAGCTTTCTTT,CASSFAGGVSTEAFF,TRBD1,TRBV7-8,.,TRBJ1-1
TGTGCCAGCAGCTCAGGGACAGTCGGCAATCAGCCCCAGCATTTT,CASSSGTVGNQPQHF,TRBD1,TRBV7-9,.,TRBJ1-5
TGTGCCAGCAGTTATCGACGGGATGGCTACACCTTC,CASSYRRDGYTF,.,TRBV12-3/TRBV12-4,.,TRBJ1-2
TGTGCCAGCAGTGAAGTGGGCCGGGATTCACCCCTCCACTTT,CASSEVGRDSPLHF,.,TRBV6-1,.,TRBJ1-6
TGTGCCACCAGCAGGGGACAGGGGGACAATGAGCAGTTCTTC,CATSRGQGDNEQFF,TRBD1,TRBV15,few,TRBJ2-1
TGTGCCAGCAGGAATTTGGGTTCACCCCTCCACTTT,CASRNLGSPLHF,.,TRBV12-3/TRBV12-4,.,TRBJ1-6
TGTGCCGGCAGTAATGGATTCGGGGGTTTGGATGAGCAGTTCTTC,CAGSNGFGGLDEQFF,.,TRBV19,.,TRBJ2-1
TGTGCCATCAGTGAGTCGAGGACAGGGGGGCAACAAGAGACCCAGTACTTC,CAISESRTGGQQETQYF,TRBD1,TRBV10-3,.,TRBJ2-5
TGTGCCAGCAGCTTATCAGGAGGGTACGATGAGCAGTTCTTC,CASSLSGGYDEQFF,.,TRBV7-3,.,TRBJ2-1
TGTGCCAGCAGCTATGCACCGGGCACTGAAGCTTTCTTT,CASSYAPGTEAFF,.,TRBV6-6,once,TRBJ1-1
TGCGCCAGCAGCTTGGAGGGGGAGGCCACTGAAGCTTTCTTT,CASSLEGEATEAFF,.,TRBV5-1,.,TRBJ1-1
TGTGCCAGCAGCTCTCGGACTAGCGGATACAATGAGCAGTTCTTC,CASSSRTSGYNEQFF,TRBD2,TRBV7-6,.,TRBJ2-1
TGTGCCAGCAGCCAACCCAGGACGTCCCTCACCGCCAAAAACATTCAGTACTTC,CASSQPRTSLTAKNIQYF,.,TRBV7-2,.,TRBJ2-4
TGTGCCAGCAACTGGGGACAGGGGGCGAACGAGCAGTACTTC,CASNWGQGANEQYF,TRBD1,TRBV28,.,TRBJ2-7
TGCGCCAGCACCGCCGCCCGGACTAGCGGGATTAACTACAATGAGCAGTTCTTC,CASTAARTSGINYNEQFF,TRBD2,TRBV10-2,once,TRBJ2-1
TGCGCCAGCAGCTCCACGAACGAGGGAGAGCAGTTCTTC,CASSSTNEGEQFF,.,TRBV5-1,.,TRBJ2-1
TGTGCCGGCAGCGTAGACGGGAGCTCCTACAATGAGCAGTTCTTC,CAGSVDGSSYNEQFF,.,TRBV9,.,TRBJ2-1
TGTGCCAGCAGCTCCGGACAGGGCGTAGACGAGCAGTACTTC,CASSSGQGVDEQYF,TRBD1,TRBV7-6,.,TRBJ2-7
TGTGCCACACAACAGGGGTTAGGGAACACTGAAGCTTTCTTT,CATQQGLGNTEAFF,TRBD1,TRBV6-6,.,TRBJ1-1